The clone carrying this T cell receptor beta chain appeared a few times. The data derive from a study of cytomegalovirus exposure and HLA in healthy donors. The PCR ran on 60 Vbeta and 13 Jbeta primers. The data were produced by immunoSEQ multiplex PCR, yet TCRdb's version contains in-frame clones alone and is incomplete. The sample holds fewer than 200,000 clones, roughly 80% seen once. Nominally healthy donors were sampled, though unrecorded immune exposures were likely. Germline-derived CDR1 and CDR2 are MNHEY and SVGAGI. V was cut by 7 bases and J by 4 bases, with 8 bases left in between. CDR3 length equals 13 residues.

The receptor comes from a female donor in good health and CMV-seronegative. V is TRBV6-5 and J is TRBJ2-6; unclear D gene. Sequenced: PBMCs. The CDR3 spells CASTTTGANVLTF. The CDR3 coding sequence is TGTGCCAGCACTACTACGGGGGCCAACGTCCTGACTTTC.